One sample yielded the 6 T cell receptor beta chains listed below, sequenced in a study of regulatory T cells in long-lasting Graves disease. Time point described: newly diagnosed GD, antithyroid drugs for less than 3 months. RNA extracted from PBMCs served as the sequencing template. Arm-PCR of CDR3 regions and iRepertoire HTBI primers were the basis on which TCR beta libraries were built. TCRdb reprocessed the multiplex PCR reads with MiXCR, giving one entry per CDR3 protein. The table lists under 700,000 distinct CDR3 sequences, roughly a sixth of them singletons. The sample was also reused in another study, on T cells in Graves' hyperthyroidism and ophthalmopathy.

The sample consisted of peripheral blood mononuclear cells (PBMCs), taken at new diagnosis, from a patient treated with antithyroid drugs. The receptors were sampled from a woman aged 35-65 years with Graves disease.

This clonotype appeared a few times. CDR3 DNA sequence: TGTGCCAGCAGTCCCCTAGGAGGGCGGAGCTACACCTTC. Encoded protein: CASSPLGGRSYTF. The chain carries TRBV12-3 or TRBV12-4 and TRBJ1-2; D ambiguous. V lost 5 bases to trimming and J lost 9 bases, with 16 bases between them. This CDR3 contains 13 residues.

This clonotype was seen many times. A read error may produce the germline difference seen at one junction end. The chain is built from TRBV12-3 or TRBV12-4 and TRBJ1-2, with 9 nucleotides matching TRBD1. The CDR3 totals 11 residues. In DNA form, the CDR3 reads TGTGCCAGCAGTTCAGGGACAGGGATTCCCTTC. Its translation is CASSSGTGIPF.

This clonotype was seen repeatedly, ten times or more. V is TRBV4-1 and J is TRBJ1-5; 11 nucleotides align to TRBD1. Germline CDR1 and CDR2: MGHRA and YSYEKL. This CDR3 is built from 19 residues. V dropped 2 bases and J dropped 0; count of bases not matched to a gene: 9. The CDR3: CASSQTPGQGGDSNQPQHF. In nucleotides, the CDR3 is TGCGCCAGCAGCCAAACACCGGGACAGGGGGGGGATAGCAATCAGCCCCAGCATTTT.

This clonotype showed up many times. The CDR3 is CASISGGELYNEQFF. The CDR3 DNA follows: TGTGCCAGCATTAGCGGGGGGGAACTCTACAATGAGCAGTTCTTC. The V gene is TRBV28, the J gene TRBJ2-1; 11 bases map to TRBD2. The CDR3 is 15 residues long. Germline V CDR1 and CDR2: MDHEN, SYDVKM. V lost 7 bases, J lost 3 bases, and 5 bases stayed unmatched.

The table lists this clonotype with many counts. The CDR3 DNA is TGCGCCAGCAGCCCCCCCACTAGCGGGGGGGGAAATGAGCAGTTCTTC. Protein sequence: CASSPPTSGGGNEQFF. The chain carries TRBV5-1 and TRBJ2-1, with 13 positions matching TRBD2. The length of the CDR3 is 16 residues. Germline V CDR1 and CDR2: SGHRS, YFSETQ. Trimming at V came to 4 bases and at J to 7 bases, leaving 8 bases not matched to a gene.

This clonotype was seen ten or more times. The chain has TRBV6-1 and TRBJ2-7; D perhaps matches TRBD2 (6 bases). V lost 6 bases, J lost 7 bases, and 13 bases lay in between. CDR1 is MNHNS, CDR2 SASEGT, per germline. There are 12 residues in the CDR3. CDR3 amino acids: CASSPVGGEQYF. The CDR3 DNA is TGTGCCAGCAGCCCCGTCGGAGGGGAGCAGTACTTC.